This T cell receptor beta chain was sequenced in a study of blood T cell repertoires in COVID-19. For the study at large: Sites in the United States, Italy and Spain provided acute and convalescent COVID-19 samples. In each case, the material was cDNA or gDNA derived from T cells, B-cell-depleted T cells, or PBMCs.

Original processing methods: From reference gene primer amplification, estimates of nucleated cell counts were derived. TCRdb's copy holds only in-frame clones and misses some; the assay was immunoSEQ multiplex PCR. The V and J calls and clone size are taken from that table; D and trimming were inferred from the DNA. This sample has around 120,000 clones, with 80% found just once. This CDR3 has 11 residues. V was clipped by 8 bases and J by 5 bases, with 10 bases between them. Germline CDR1 MNHEY, CDR2 SVGEGT. The sequence was collected from a man aged 65 to 79 with acute or convalescent COVID-19. The rearrangement links TRBV6-2 or TRBV6-3 to TRBJ2-7, with a tentative D call TRBD2 (5 bases). Sequenced sample: peripheral blood. CDR3 amino acids: CASGWEHEQYF. CDR3 nucleotide sequence: TGTGCCAGCGGTTGGGAGCACGAGCAGTACTTC.